The 3 T cell receptor beta chains in this list originate from one sample, sequenced in a study of tumor and adjacent non-tumor tissue in lung cancer. Three rounds of nested PCR, following a modified ARM-PCR protocol, produced the TCRbeta library. In TCRdb, the multiplex PCR reads were re-called with MiXCR into one record per CDR3 protein. The sample has 100,000 to 150,000 distinct CDR3 sequences, roughly 67% seen once. This sample's RNA came from whole unsorted tissue. Sequencing was done on a sample of lung tumor tissue. The origin of the receptors is a man aged 25-45 years with non-small cell lung cancer.

Details on this clonotype: In this CDR3 the conserved last residue, phenylalanine or tryptophan, is missing, so a read error is likely. V and J are TRBV20-1 and TRBJ1-6, with D perhaps TRBD1 (5 bases). The CDR3 extends over 16 amino acids. The germline gives CDR1 DFQATT, CDR2 SNEGSKA (reference sequence). V was cut by 2 bases and J by 8 bases, with 19 bases left in between. The CDR3 nucleotides read TGCAGTGCTAGACCCAGGGTTCTGCCCCAATATTCACCCCTCCACCTT. Translated, it gives CSARPRVLPQYSPLHL.

For this clonotype: This may come from a read error, since a much larger clone is one base off. The V call is TRBV20-1, the J call TRBJ1-1; 8 nucleotides agree with TRBD1. Germline loops: CDR1 DFQATT, CDR2 SNEGSKA (reference sequence). The CDR3 totals 13 residues. V was clipped by 4 bases and J by 0 bases; unmatched bases: 1. This CDR3 is CSATDRVNTEAFF. The CDR3 DNA follows: TGCAGTGCTACGGACAGGGTGAACACTGAAGCTTTCTTT.

This clonotype was seen only once. At one end, the junction sequence differs from germline, possibly due to a read error. The chain is built from TRBV7-8 and TRBJ2-7, with D possibly TRBD2 on 6 matching bases. This CDR3 is 14 amino acids long. Germline CDR1 SGHVS, CDR2 FQNEAQ. CDR3 in DNA: TGTGTCAGCAGACGGGAGCTAGCCAGCCACGAGCAGCACTTC. Amino acids: CVSRRELASHEQHF.